This T cell receptor beta chain was found in a study of response to subunit inactivated influenza vaccine. Study-level results: It was the authors' suggestion that each seasonal influenza vaccination recruits few new T cells.

The CDR3 spans 12 residues. The germline V gene has CDR1 DFQATT and CDR2 SNEGSKA (reference sequence). TCRdb redid the calling of the RT-PCR reads with MiXCR, one entry per CDR3 protein. The sample yields around 490,000 distinct CDR3 sequences, about 8% seen once. With regard to this clonotype: No antigen is known for it.

The TCR originated in a man aged 50 to 69 who received an inactivated influenza vaccine. V usage is TRBV20-1 and J usage is TRBJ2-3; no clear D gene. The specimen comprised PBMCs from blood, sampled about 24 months after vaccination. CDR3 residues: CSIVGLTDTQYF. The CDR3 DNA reads TGCAGCATAGTGGGCCTAACAGATACGCAGTATTTT.